Reported below is one T cell receptor (beta chain). The data derive from a study of control samples from healthy donors and cancer patients. V lost 6 bases and J lost 3, with 7 bases in between. Germline CDR1 reads WNHNN; CDR2 reads SYGVQD (reference sequence). The CDR3 extends over 12 amino acids. Using immunoSEQ multiplex PCR, the repertoire was profiled, and TCRdb retains in-frame clones only, with some absent. The data contain some 120,000 clones, approximately 91% of them singletons. This sequence originates from a young woman in good health. Sample: blood. The rearrangement uses TRBV10-1 and TRBJ2-3, with D perhaps TRBD2 (5 bases). The CDR3 sequence is CASSGETDTQYF. The CDR3 nucleotides are TGCGCCAGCAGCGGGGAAACAGATACGCAGTATTTT.